This T cell receptor (beta chain) was found in a study of OX40 agonist ivuxolimab in advanced cancers. Background on the study: Every 2 weeks, patients got intravenous ivuxolimab at one of six dose levels (0.01-10 mg/kg).

Profiling relied on immunoSEQ multiplex PCR, and the TCRdb table lists in-frame clones only, not all of them. The data contain some 83,000 clones, approximately 89% of them seen just once; the ten biggest clones take up under 0.8%. Germline CDR1 is MGHRA and CDR2 is YSYEKL. The CDR3 has 16 amino acids. Trimming removed 3 bases at V and 13 bases at J, with 24 bases between. The source is an adult with an advanced solid tumor such as melanoma, head and neck, liver or kidney cancer. The chain employs TRBV4-1 and TRBJ1-4, with D possibly matching TRBD1 (5 bases). Material: CD4+ or CD8+ T cells sorted from blood, obtained in a trial of the OX40 agonist ivuxolimab. The CDR3 nucleotides read TGCGCCAGCAGCCAGGCCTCCCGGGGGGGGTTAGTGGGACTGTTTTTT. Translating gives CASSQASRGGLVGLFF.